Detailed here is one T cell receptor (beta chain). The data were taken from a study of blood T cell repertoires in COVID-19. The wider study: Acute and convalescent COVID-19 samples came from the United States, Italy and Spain.

V shed 0 bases and J 2 bases; nucleotides not matched to a gene: 4. CDR1 and CDR2 from the germline V gene are SGHRS and YFSETQ. The CDR3 has 16 residues. Original processing methods: Amplified reference gene primers provided the basis for estimating nucleated cell counts. Profiled with immunoSEQ multiplex PCR; TCRdb holds only in-frame clones, not every one. V, J and clone size were drawn from that table, and D and trimming were deduced from the DNA. The sample includes approximately 60,000 clones, 93% of them seen just once. The receptor's source is an older man with active COVID-19. The material sequenced was peripheral blood. V and J are TRBV5-1 and TRBJ2-1, with TRBD2 identical over 8 bases. This CDR3 reads CASSLAGGAAYNEQFF. CDR3 bases: TGCGCCAGCAGCTTGGCCGGGGGGGCCGCCTACAATGAGCAGTTCTTC.